This TCR beta chain was identified in a study of blood T cell repertoires in COVID-19. Method: immunoSEQ multiplex PCR; TCRdb's copy keeps in-frame clones and lacks some. This sample has 250,000 to 350,000 clones; around 87% occur once, and the top ten carry approximately 5.3%. In germline, CDR1 is DFQATT, CDR2 SNEGSKA (reference sequence). Trimming removed 3 bases from V and 6 bases from J, with 9 bases in between. This CDR3 comprises 12 residues. Sequences were obtained from PBMCs or T cells enriched from blood (not recorded which). The clonotype comes from a woman aged 30 to 39 who had recovered from COVID-19. V gene TRBV20-1 combines with J gene TRBJ1-5; D is unclear. The CDR3 spells CSASEGGQPQHF. The CDR3 region has the DNA TGCAGTGCTAGTGAGGGAGGTCAGCCCCAGCATTTT.